This TCR beta chain was sequenced for a study of cytotoxic CD8 clonotypes in ibrutinib-treated CLL. The CDR3 loop spans 13 amino acids. The germline V gene encodes CDR1 MDHEN and CDR2 SYDVKM. Trimming took off 3 bases at V and 7 bases at J, with 12 bases between the two ends. The table came from immunoSEQ multiplex PCR; TCRdb's copy has only in-frame clones and leaves some out. This table has some 50,000 clones, 60% to 75% appearing once. This chain uses TRBV28 with TRBJ1-2; possibly TRBD1 for D (5 bases). Sequences were derived from PBMCs, sampled after 12 months of ibrutinib treatment. The source of this sequence is a human donor with chronic lymphocytic leukemia. The DNA of the CDR3 is TGTGCCAGCAGTTTTAGGGACTTCTCTGGCTACACCTTC. It encodes CASSFRDFSGYTF.